The 26 T cell receptor beta chains presented below share a single source sample, sequenced in a study of T-cell reconstitution after alpha-beta-depleted transplantation in children. Unique molecular identifiers were incorporated into the prepared TCRbeta library. Via MiXCR, TCRdb re-called the PCR reads, giving one row per CDR3 protein. Of a few hundred thousand distinct CDR3 sequences in the sample, 10% to 15% are singletons; the top ten hold over 2%. This specimen consisted of PBMCs, mostly from graft donor cells, obtained 360 days after TCRalphabeta/CD19-depleted stem cell transplant. The receptor set was obtained from a male patient younger than 18 who had a stem cell transplant for acute myeloid leukemia, so the T cells may come from the graft donor.

V usage is TRBV9 and J usage is TRBJ2-5, with D tentatively TRBD2 (6 bases). Germline CDR1 reads SGDLS; CDR2 reads YYNGEE. The CDR3 has 17 residues. V lost 0 bases and J 4 bases, leaving 19 bases between the germline ends. DNA for the CDR3: TGTGCCAGCAGCGTAGGACCCCCCCGGGGAGGCAGAGAGACCCAGTACTTC. It is translated as CASSVGPPRGGRETQYF.

CDR3 loop: CSAVVVVAGLLGEQFF. The CDR3 bases are TGCAGTGCTGTGGTTGTAGTAGCGGGATTATTGGGTGAGCAGTTCTTC. The chain is built from TRBV20-1 and TRBJ2-1; 8 positions agree with TRBD2. Germline loops: CDR1 DFQATT, CDR2 SNEGSKA (reference sequence). V was clipped by 5 bases and J by 9 bases; unmatched bases: 18. The CDR3 spans 16 residues.

This clonotype was detected ten times or more. V gene TRBV4-3 combines with J gene TRBJ1-1, with D tentatively TRBD1 (6 bases). Trimming cost V 3 bases and J 1 base, with 9 bases left between them. CDR1 and CDR2 from the germline V gene are LGHNA and YSLEER. This CDR3 is built from 14 residues. The CDR3 nucleotides read TGCGCCAGCAGCCAGATGACAGGGAACACTGAAGCTTTCTTT. Residues: CASSQMTGNTEAFF.

This clonotype was counted a few times. The rearrangement uses TRBV24-1 and TRBJ2-7; D is possibly TRBD2 (6 bases). The CDR3 extends over 15 amino acids. Germline V lookup: CDR1 KGHDR, CDR2 SFDVKD. Trimming removed 2 bases at V and 4 bases at J, with 14 bases between. CDR3 DNA sequence: TGTGCCACCAGTGATTCCGGGACTCACTGGTACGAGCAGTACTTC. It yields the protein CATSDSGTHWYEQYF.

This clonotype was found a few times. This chain links TRBV20-1 with TRBJ1-1; D unresolved. The germline V gene has CDR1 DFQATT and CDR2 SNEGSKA (reference sequence). V was shortened by 5 bases and J by 0 bases, with 7 bases between the two germline ends. The CDR3 extends over 12 amino acids. The CDR3 here is CSASDLNTEAFF. CDR3 nucleotide sequence: TGCAGTGCTTCGGACCTGAACACTGAAGCTTTCTTT.

This clonotype was seen a few times. The J gene is TRBJ1-2, the V gene TRBV7-2; 9 bases are shared with TRBD1. The germline V gene encodes CDR1 SGHTA and CDR2 FQGNSA. After removal of 5 bases from V and 7 bases from J, the junction contained 8 bases not matched to a gene. The CDR3 is 14 residues long. CDR3: CASSPTGQGGGYTF. Here the CDR3 DNA reads TGTGCCAGCAGCCCCACGGGACAGGGAGGTGGCTACACCTTC.

The chain links TRBV7-2 to TRBJ1-1; D gene uncertain. With 2 bases removed from V and 0 bases from J, the gap between germline ends came to 7 bases. The CDR3 runs 14 residues. The germline CDR1 and CDR2 sequences are SGHTA and FQGNSA. CDR3 sequence reads: CASSLKGLNTEAFF. The CDR3 region has the DNA TGTGCCAGCAGCTTAAAGGGCTTGAACACTGAAGCTTTCTTT.

This clonotype was seen repeatedly, ten times or more. The rearrangement uses TRBV14 and TRBJ2-2; D remains unclear. This CDR3 comprises 13 residues. Germline V CDR1 and CDR2: SGHDN, FVKESK. Trimming took off 2 bases at V and 8 bases at J, with 9 bases between the two ends. CDR3 sequence reads: CASSQLSSGELFF. DNA for the CDR3: TGTGCCAGCAGCCAACTTTCGTCAGGGGAGCTGTTTTTT.

The chain uses TRBV20-1 and TRBJ2-7, with D possibly matching TRBD2 (6 bases). Germline-derived CDR1 and CDR2 are DFQATT and SNEGSKA (reference sequence). The CDR3 sequence is 16 residues long. V lost 6 bases, J lost 2 bases, and 23 bases lay in between. CDR3 loop: CSAGRSRDLRTYEQYF. In DNA, the CDR3 is TGCAGTGCGGGCAGAAGCCGGGACTTAAGGACCTACGAGCAGTACTTC.

The rearrangement links TRBV7-6 to TRBJ2-7; D possibly corresponds to TRBD1 (5 bases). This CDR3 contains 14 residues. Germline V gene sequence: CDR1 SGHVS, CDR2 FNYEAQ. Trimming shortened V by 2 bases and J by 0 bases, and 8 bases separated the two germline ends. The CDR3 region is CASSLKQDSYEQYF. The CDR3 DNA is TGTGCCAGCAGCTTAAAACAGGACTCCTACGAGCAGTACTTC.

This clonotype occurred many times. CDR3 DNA: TGCAGTGCTAGAGATCCAGCGGGACCGAGGGGCGAGCAGTACTTC. It codes for CSARDPAGPRGEQYF. The chain is built from TRBV20-1 and TRBJ2-7; 7 nucleotides line up with TRBD2. V lost 0 bases and J lost 6; bases outside the gene matches: 11. From germline, CDR1 is DFQATT and CDR2 SNEGSKA (reference sequence). This CDR3 comprises 15 residues.

This rearrangement joins TRBV29-1 to TRBJ2-3; perhaps TRBD2 as D (5 bases). The CDR3 is 14 residues long. Per germline, CDR1 SQVTM and CDR2 ANQGSEA. The germline V and J ends were trimmed by 8 bases and 4 bases, with 19 bases remaining between them. The CDR3 coding sequence is TGCAGCTACAGCCTAGGACTCCGCGCAGATACGCAGTATTTT. Encoded protein: CSYSLGLRADTQYF.

This clonotype was recorded at least ten times. V and J are TRBV27 and TRBJ1-1; D gene ambiguous. This CDR3 region has 14 residues. Looked up from germline, CDR1 is MNHEY and CDR2 is SMNVEV (reference sequence). The ends were cut back, 3 bases at V and 0 bases at J, with 8 bases in the middle. CDR3 sequence: CASSFAGLNTEAFF. The CDR3 DNA is TGTGCCAGCAGTTTCGCAGGACTGAACACTGAAGCTTTCTTT.

The rearrangement uses TRBV11-3 and TRBJ2-1; D gene uncertain. The CDR3 totals 14 residues. V was cut by 5 bases and J by 5 bases, with 13 bases left in between. Per the germline V gene, CDR1 is SGHNT and CDR2 is YENEEA. The CDR3 DNA sequence: TGTGCCAGCAGCCAGGTGGCTAGAGACAATGAGCAGTTCTTC. Translated: CASSQVARDNEQFF.

This clonotype has at least ten counts. The chain joins TRBV29-1 to TRBJ2-7, with D perhaps matching TRBD1 or TRBD2 (5 bases each). Germline assignment: CDR1 SQVTM and CDR2 ANQGSEA. The CDR3 consists of 13 residues. V lost 6 bases to trimming and J lost 2 bases, with 14 bases between them. In nucleotides, the CDR3 is TGCAGCGTCACCGGGACGCTGACCTACGAGCAGTACTTC. It codes for CSVTGTLTYEQYF.

The chain has TRBV5-1 and TRBJ2-3, with D tentatively TRBD2 (7 bases). The V gene's germline CDR1 is SGHRS and CDR2 YFSETQ. Trimming cost V 3 bases and J 1 base, with 18 bases left between them. CDR3 length: 17 residues. CDR3 in amino acids: CASSSHSGGAGTDTQYF. In nucleotides, the CDR3 is TGCGCCAGCAGCTCCCACTCGGGGGGCGCGGGCACAGATACGCAGTATTTT.

This clonotype has a handful of counts. This CDR3 reads CSARVVSLKSSGYTF. Written as DNA, the CDR3 is TGCAGTGCTAGAGTAGTGTCACTTAAGAGCAGCGGCTACACCTTC. The chain links TRBV20-1 to TRBJ1-2; no firm D call. CDR1 is DFQATT and CDR2 is SNEGSKA in the germline V gene (reference sequence). V was shortened by 1 base and J by 8 bases, with 20 bases between the two germline ends. The CDR3 consists of 15 residues.

V gene TRBV28 combines with J gene TRBJ2-7; the D is unclear. From germline, CDR1 is MDHEN and CDR2 SYDVKM. V was pared by 3 bases and J by 0 bases, with 6 bases between. This CDR3 contains 13 residues. CDR3 sequence: CASSFRASYEQYF. CDR3 bases: TGTGCCAGCAGTTTTAGGGCCTCCTACGAGCAGTACTTC.

The V and J genes are TRBV28 and TRBJ2-7, with a possible D match to TRBD1 (7 bases). The CDR3 is 14 amino acids. V lost 7 bases, J lost 5 bases, and 18 bases lay in between. Germline V gene lookup returns CDR1 MDHEN and CDR2 SYDVKM. In DNA form, the CDR3 reads TGTGCCAGCAAGGGGGCTAGCGAGTCCCACGAGCAGTACTTC. This sequence encodes CASKGASESHEQYF.

CDR3: CASSPGAEDNEQFF. The DNA of the CDR3 is TGTGCCAGCAGCCCCGGCGCCGAGGACAATGAGCAGTTCTTC. The gene calls are TRBV11-3 and TRBJ2-1; the D is unclear. Germline V gene lookup returns CDR1 SGHNT and CDR2 YENEEA. This CDR3 is 14 amino acids long. Trimming cost V 5 bases and J 5 bases, with 13 bases left between them.

The sample holds many counts of this clonotype. This rearrangement joins TRBV20-1 to TRBJ2-7; 9 bases are shared with TRBD1. Germline V gives CDR1 DFQATT, CDR2 SNEGSKA (reference sequence). The CDR3 consists of 13 residues. Unmatched junction bases numbered 4, after V lost 1 base and J lost 6 bases. In DNA form, the CDR3 reads TGCAGTGCTAGAGGACAGGGGGATCTCGAGCAGTACTTC. It codes for CSARGQGDLEQYF.

This clonotype was seen a few times. The genes are TRBV9 and TRBJ2-7; TRBD2 aligns across 13 bases. The CDR3 is 17 residues long. J gave up 3 bases and V 3 bases, and 9 bases lay outside the gene matches. Looked up from germline, CDR1 is SGDLS and CDR2 is YYNGEE. In DNA, the CDR3 is TGTGCCAGCAGCGCAGGACTAGCGGGGGAGGTTCACTACGAGCAGTACTTC. Translated: CASSAGLAGEVHYEQYF.

This clonotype was observed a handful of times. The rearrangement joins TRBV10-3 to TRBJ2-5; 15 nucleotides agree with TRBD2. The J segment lost 5 bases and the V segment lost 11 bases, leaving 15 bases of the junction unmatched. The CDR3 has 17 residues. CDR1 and CDR2 from the germline V gene are ENHRY and SYGVKD. CDR3 in amino acids: CAVQSRTSGRAVETQYF. The CDR3, as DNA: TGTGCCGTGCAGAGCCGGACTAGCGGGAGGGCCGTGGAGACCCAGTACTTC.

This clonotype was observed many times. V gene TRBV28 combines with J gene TRBJ2-2; D call uncertain. CDR3 length: 15 amino acids. Trimming pared 6 bases from V and 6 bases from J, leaving 17 bases between. CDR1 MDHEN and CDR2 SYDVKM come from the germline V gene. The CDR3 DNA sequence: TGTGCCAGCAGCCTCGGGCCGGGCGCAGCCGGGGAGCTGTTTTTT. It encodes CASSLGPGAAGELFF.

This clonotype has a single count. The gene calls are TRBV5-1 and TRBJ2-7; 14 bases are a match to TRBD2. The length of the CDR3 is 18 residues. V was clipped by 6 bases and J by 2 bases; unmatched bases: 13. The germline CDR1 and CDR2 sequences are SGHRS and YFSETQ. DNA for the CDR3: TGCGCCAGCATGAAGACTAGCGGGAGGGCAGATTTGGCCTACGAGCAGTACTTC. Its protein product is CASMKTSGRADLAYEQYF.

The V call is TRBV4-3, the J call TRBJ2-7; D is unclear. This CDR3 has 15 residues. V was trimmed by 1 base and J by 2 bases, leaving 12 bases between them. Germline CDR1 reads LGHNA; CDR2 reads YSLEER. The CDR3 spells CASSQGVSSTYEQYF. CDR3 in DNA: TGCGCCAGCAGCCAAGGTGTGAGCTCGACCTACGAGCAGTACTTC.